This TCR beta chain was identified during a study of CD8 T cells in Susac syndrome. On this clonotype: Its antigen is undetermined.

The RNA input was about 0.5 to 1 ug, and it was reverse transcribed with random hexamers. TCRdb called the immunoSEQ multiplex PCR reads again in MiXCR, with one record for every CDR3 protein. The data hold approximately 100,000 distinct CDR3 sequences, with approximately 90% observed a single time. Study-level findings and limits: Individuals included in the TCR sequencing and HLA analysis were acknowledged by the study to be relatively few in number.

Sequencing of TCR beta was performed on blood CD8+ T cells and on blood CD4+ T cells. Negative magnetic isolation gave CD8+ and CD4+ cells; FACS enriched CD8+ TEMRA. Specimen: CD8+ T cells from PBMCs. This clonotype was sampled from a human donor in good health.

CDR3 in amino acids: CSSGNTGELFF. CDR3 coding DNA: TGCTCATCGGGGAACACCGGGGAGCTGTTTTTT. The rearrangement uses TRBV29-1 and TRBJ2-2, with D unresolved. The CDR3 runs to 11 residues. Germline CDR1 reads SQVTM; CDR2 reads ANQGSEA.